This is a list of T cell receptor beta chains from one sample in a study of CD8+ T cells in alopecia areata. Clones were sequenced by immunoSEQ multiplex PCR, and TCRdb holds only the in-frame ones, with some missing. The sample contains 130,000 to 150,000 clones, roughly 82% of which appear only once. The sequenced sample was CD8+ T cells sorted from blood, obtained at week 4, from a patient treated with tofacitinib. The receptor source for this set is a human donor with alopecia areata. Each CDR3 is given with its conserved first and last residue. A D gene is named only where the DNA matches it firmly. Not every row has a clone size; where given, it reads once, few, many or a size class.

>TRBD1|TRBJ2-7|-|TRBV29-1
CSVEATGVLGEQYF
TGCAGCGTTGAAGCGACAGGGGTCTTGGGCGAGCAGTACTTC
>TRBD1|TRBJ2-5|-|TRBV5-1
CASSLAEGTEETQYF
TGCGCCAGCAGCTTGGCCGAGGGGACAGAAGAGACCCAGTACTTC
>-|TRBJ2-7|-|TRBV7-9
CASSLVRDVWGFYEQYF
TGTGCCAGCAGCTTAGTTCGGGACGTTTGGGGGTTTTACGAGCAGTACTTC
>TRBD1|TRBJ2-7|-|TRBV6-5
CASSYSQGSEQYF
TGTGCCAGCAGTTACTCACAGGGGAGCGAGCAGTACTTC
>-|TRBJ1-5|-|TRBV27
CASSYHSNQPQHF
TGTGCCAGCAGTTACCATAGCAATCAGCCCCAGCATTTT
>-|TRBJ2-5|-|TRBV9
CASSDTGETQYF
TGTGCCAGCAGCGACACTGGAGAGACCCAGTACTTC
>TRBD1|TRBJ2-5|-|TRBV19
CASSIVRGPQETQYF
TGTGCCAGTAGTATAGTCAGGGGGCCTCAAGAGACCCAGTACTTC
>-|TRBJ2-5|-|TRBV4-2
CASSQEAGATQETQYF
TGTGCCAGCAGCCAAGAAGCTGGGGCCACCCAAGAGACCCAGTACTTC
>-|TRBJ2-5|few|TRBV7-2
CASSSDSLEQYF
TGTGCCAGCAGCTCGGACTCCCTGGAGCAGTACTTC
>-|TRBJ2-7|once|TRBV5-6
CASSQLEGGYEQYF
TGTGCCAGCAGCCAACTGGAGGGCGGCTACGAGCAGTACTTC
>-|TRBJ2-7|-|TRBV5-6
CASSLGSQGEQYF
TGTGCCAGCAGCTTAGGGAGTCAGGGGGAGCAGTACTTC